Below, one T cell receptor beta chain is given with its context. Its antigen remains unknown. This specimen belongs to a study of siplizumab effects on memory and regulatory T cells. Study-wide results and limits: A minor share of alloreactive clones matched unstimulated subsets.

Germline assignment: CDR1 SGHTA and CDR2 FQGNSA. The CDR3 is 14 amino acids. V gave up 1 base and J gave up 8 bases, with 12 bases separating them. For every sample, roughly 94,000 TCR templates were assayed. Data came from immunoSEQ multiplex PCR; TCRdb stores just in-frame clones and leaves some out. The repertoire holds 100,000 or so clones, with 75% to 95% as singletons. The source of this sequence is a human donor in good health. Some clones in this sample may be carry-over from other donors' samples. The chain employs TRBV7-2 and TRBJ2-1; D remains unclear. Sample: CD4+ T cells sorted from blood. In nucleotides, the CDR3 is TGTGCCAGCAGCTTAGTTTTCCAAGCAGATGAGCAGTTCTTC. This gives the protein CASSLVFQADEQFF.